This T cell receptor beta chain was sequenced in a study of CD8+CD57+ T cells in acquired aplastic anemia. In the study overall: DNA per sorted CD4+ or CD8+ sample ranged 0.2 to 27.4 ug, averaging about 3.4 ug. Study findings and constraints: With respect to CD8+ Simpson's diversity, patients and controls did not differ significantly.

This clonotype was observed a handful of times. Antigen specificity is unknown. Genomic DNA, the template, was used for profiling of the TCR beta VDJ and CDR3. Using its own MiXCR run on the reads, TCRdb lists one record per CDR3 protein. This sample yields hundreds of thousands of distinct CDR3 sequences, of which around 32% are seen a single time; less than 1% belongs to the top ten. An expansion of CD8+CD57+ cells by flow cytometry had been shown in patients chosen for sequencing. Sequenced sample: sorted CD4+, CD8+, or CD8+CD57+ T cells (not recorded which) from PBMCs. The sequence came from a human donor with aplastic anemia.

The CDR3 nucleotides are TGTGCCACCTGGGATAGCAATCAGCCCCAGCATTTT. Its translation: CATWDSNQPQHF. The V gene is TRBV27, the J gene TRBJ1-5; D is unresolved. V gave up 10 bases and J gave up 0 bases, with 7 bases separating them. This CDR3 spans 12 amino acids. The germline V gene encodes CDR1 MNHEY and CDR2 SMNVEV (reference sequence).